This T cell receptor (beta chain) comes out of a study of preoperative IRX-2 immunotherapy in early breast cancer (dated by TCRdb to 2018 to 2020). Library method: the immunoSEQ multiplex PCR assay. TCRdb took over this immuneACCESS table, retaining in-frame rearrangements with V and J assigned. Such tables are incomplete; in checked studies, under half of the missing clones stem from an unresolved V gene, and the remainder is unexplained. The sample table records 2,000 to 2,500 clones; 67% of these occur just once. Together, the top ten hold 10% of the sample. Details on this clone: Its antigen is unknown. Base qualities are missing; no much larger clone stands one base away.

Taken from cysteine to phenylalanine, the CDR3 has 15 residues. Only the CDR3 part of the read is kept: 45 bases, read in frame from the first base. CDR1 and CDR2 are read off the germline V gene as MDHEN and SYDVKM. V ends up 5 bases short and J 5 bases short, with an unmatched junction base count of 8. The sample's treatment or condition label is to be understood as: preoperative locoregional IRX-2 cytokine immunotherapy. The samples were obtained from a phase Ib study in which preoperative, locoregional IRX-2 cytokine immunotherapy intended to prime immune responses was tested. Patients with early-stage breast cancer who were given IRX-2 before surgery served as donors.

The sequence is built from TRBV28 and TRBJ1-5; TRBD1 lines up with 8 middle nucleotides. Sequencing was performed on tumor tissue, taken before IRX-2 immunotherapy. This clonotype was obtained from a human donor with breast cancer. The base sequence is TGTGCCAGCAGTCCCCCGACAGGGGATCATCAGCCCCAGCATTTT. It translates as CASSPPTGDHQPQHF.